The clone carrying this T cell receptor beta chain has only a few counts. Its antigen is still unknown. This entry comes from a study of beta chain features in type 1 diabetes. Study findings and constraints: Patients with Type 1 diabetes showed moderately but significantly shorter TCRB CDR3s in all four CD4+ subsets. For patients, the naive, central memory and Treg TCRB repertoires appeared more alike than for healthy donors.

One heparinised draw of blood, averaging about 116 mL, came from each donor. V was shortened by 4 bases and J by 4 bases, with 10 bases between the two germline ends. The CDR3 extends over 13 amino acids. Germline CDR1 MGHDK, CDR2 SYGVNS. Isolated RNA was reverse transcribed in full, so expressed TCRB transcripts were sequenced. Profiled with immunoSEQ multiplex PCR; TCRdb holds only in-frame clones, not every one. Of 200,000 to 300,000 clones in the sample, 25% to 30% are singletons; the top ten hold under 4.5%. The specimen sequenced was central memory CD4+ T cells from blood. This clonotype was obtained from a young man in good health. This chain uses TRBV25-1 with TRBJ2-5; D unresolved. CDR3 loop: CASSGALGETQYF. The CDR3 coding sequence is TGTGCCAGCAGTGGGGCCCTGGGAGAGACCCAGTACTTC.